The 2 T cell receptor beta chains below come from one sample, sequenced in a study of monozygotic twins with inflammatory bowel disease. From its re-call of the 5' RACE reads, TCRdb lists each CDR3 protein once, without DNA. The sample table includes 350,000 to 400,000 distinct CDR3 sequences. Sample: blood. The receptor source for this set is a human donor with ulcerative colitis or Crohn's disease, or a healthy co-twin of an affected twin (not recorded which).

CDR3 residues: CSAYDRGYEQYF. The chain joins TRBV20-1 to TRBJ2-7; TCRdb names TRBD1, which stays unverified in the absence of DNA. The CDR3 loop spans 12 amino acids. Germline-derived CDR1 and CDR2 are DFQATT and SNEGSKA (reference sequence).

The rearrangement uses TRBV5-1 and TRBJ2-5; TCRdb's D call, TRBD2, is unchecked because there is no DNA. CDR1 is SGHRS and CDR2 is YFSETQ in the germline V gene. The CDR3 is 17 amino acids. The CDR3: CASSFDPSEVSGETQYF. Using reference TRBV5-1 and TRBJ2-5 for the parts outside the CDR3, the full variable domain is KAGVTQTPRYLIKTRGQQVTLSCSPISGHRSVSWYQQTPGQGLQFLFEYFSETQRNKGNFPGRFSGRQFSNSRSEMNVSTLELGDSALYLCASSFDPSEVSGETQYFGPGTRLLVL.